The rows below give T cell receptor beta chains drawn from one sample of a study of T-cell memory formation after mild COVID-19. MiXCR, applied by TCRdb to the 5' RACE reads, yields one record per CDR3 protein. The data show about 160,000 distinct CDR3 sequences, roughly 30% seen once. Source material: PBMCs or a T cell subset sorted from them (not recorded which). The source is an adult woman who had mild COVID-19 (a few samples of this study predate the infection). Cell type and time point are not known. CDR3s include the opening cysteine and the closing phenylalanine or tryptophan. Fields, in order: clone size, V gene, D gene, J gene, CDR3 protein, CDR3 DNA. A D gene is named only where the DNA matches it firmly. Expanded clones get a size class; other rows say once, few or many, or leave the size out.

few	TRBV27	NA	TRBJ2-5	CASSLYSFPGETQYF	TGTGCCAGCAGTTTATATTCGTTTCCGGGTGAGACCCAGTACTTC
NA	TRBV25-1	NA	TRBJ1-2	CASSEGQGGSNYGYTF	TGTGCCAGCAGTGAGGGGCAGGGTGGTTCTAACTATGGCTACACCTTC
NA	TRBV24-1	NA	TRBJ2-2	CATSHPVRTGELFF	TGTGCCACCAGCCACCCAGTCCGCACCGGGGAGCTGTTTTTT
few	TRBV5-1	NA	TRBJ2-1	CASSLVEGGEQFF	TGCGCCAGCAGCTTGGTGGAGGGAGGTGAGCAGTTCTTC
NA	TRBV28	TRBD2	TRBJ2-1	CASSRGTSGNNEQFF	TGTGCCAGCAGTCGCGGGACTAGCGGGAACAATGAGCAGTTCTTC
NA	TRBV14	NA	TRBJ2-6	CASSGPGTSWSSGANVLTF	TGTGCCAGCAGCGGCCCCGGGACTTCCTGGAGCTCTGGGGCCAACGTCCTGACTTTC
few	TRBV12-3/TRBV12-4	NA	TRBJ2-6	CASSKGSSGANVLTF	TGTGCCAGCAGCAAAGGTAGCTCTGGGGCCAACGTCCTGACTTTC
NA	TRBV7-7	NA	TRBJ2-7	CASSSDYSGEQYF	TGTGCTAGCAGCTCGGACTATTCCGGCGAGCAGTACTTC
few	TRBV9	NA	TRBJ2-2	CASSGGDNTGELFF	TGTGCCAGCAGCGGAGGCGATAACACCGGGGAGCTGTTTTTT
NA	TRBV24-1	NA	TRBJ2-1	CATSDLQGSSLRGEQFF	TGTGCCACCAGTGATTTGCAGGGTAGTAGCCTCAGGGGTGAGCAGTTCTTC
few	TRBV20-1	TRBD2	TRBJ2-1	CSALTSGRYNEQFF	TGCAGTGCGCTGACTAGCGGGAGATACAATGAGCAGTTCTTC
NA	TRBV5-1	NA	TRBJ1-3	CASSLDSVGNTIYF	TGCGCCAGCAGCTTGGACAGCGTCGGAAACACCATATATTTT
many	TRBV4-1	NA	TRBJ1-6	CASSQDGGERGNSPLHF	TGCGCCAGCAGCCAAGATGGAGGGGAAAGGGGTAATTCACCCCTCCACTTT
NA	TRBV6-6	NA	TRBJ1-3	CASSYGRGNTIYF	TGTGCCAGCAGTTACGGCAGGGGAAACACCATATATTTT
NA	TRBV4-1	NA	TRBJ1-2	CASSQDRIYGYTF	TGCGCCAGCAGCCAGGACCGGATCTATGGCTACACCTTC
NA	TRBV4-1	NA	TRBJ2-7	CASSQVLGVREQYF	TGCGCCAGCAGCCAAGTTCTAGGGGTTCGCGAGCAGTACTTC
few	TRBV11-2	NA	TRBJ2-5	CASSSVAGWGETQYF	TGTGCCAGCAGCTCCGTCGCGGGCTGGGGAGAGACCCAGTACTTC
NA	TRBV4-1	NA	TRBJ2-7	CASSAQRGYEQYF	TGCGCCAGCAGCGCTCAAAGGGGCTACGAGCAGTACTTC
NA	TRBV5-5	TRBD1	TRBJ2-3	CASSSTGAWETDTQYF	TGTGCCAGCAGCTCGACAGGGGCCTGGGAAACAGATACGCAGTATTTT
once	TRBV7-6	NA	TRBJ2-7	CASSPMDRTHEQYF	TGTGCCAGCAGCCCGATGGACAGAACCCACGAGCAGTACTTC
few	TRBV7-9	TRBD2	TRBJ2-1	CASSLATGLAENNEQFF	TGTGCCAGCAGCTTAGCGACTGGACTAGCGGAGAACAATGAGCAGTTCTTC
few	TRBV7-3	NA	TRBJ2-3	CASSPSALGTDTQYF	TGTGCCAGCAGCCCATCAGCTCTCGGCACAGATACGCAGTATTTT
NA	TRBV29-1	NA	TRBJ2-2	CSVAGEAGELFF	TGCAGCGTTGCAGGGGAAGCCGGGGAGCTGTTTTTT
NA	TRBV29-1	TRBD1	TRBJ2-5	CSVRDRGGKETQYF	TGCAGCGTCCGGGACAGGGGCGGAAAAGAGACCCAGTACTTC
NA	TRBV3-1	TRBD2	TRBJ2-1	CASSQGPGLGSEQFF	TGTGCCAGCAGCCAAGGCCCCGGACTAGGGAGCGAGCAGTTCTTC
NA	TRBV6-5	TRBD1	TRBJ2-2	CASRMDRGRNGELFF	TGTGCCAGCAGGATGGACAGGGGGCGTAATGGGGAGCTGTTTTTT
few	TRBV25-1	TRBD1	TRBJ1-3	CASTGPGQGVDSSGNTIYF	TGTGCCAGCACTGGCCCGGGACAGGGTGTGGACAGCTCTGGAAACACCATATATTTT
NA	TRBV4-1	NA	TRBJ2-3	CASSPSGGAPTDTQYF	TGCGCCAGCAGCCCGTCCGGAGGGGCCCCCACAGATACGCAGTATTTT
NA	TRBV15	TRBD2	TRBJ2-1	CATSRDHTSGSVNEQFF	TGTGCCACCAGCAGGGACCATACTAGCGGGAGTGTCAATGAGCAGTTCTTC
once	TRBV5-4	NA	TRBJ2-7	CASSSKGGSYEQYF	TGTGCCAGCAGCTCCAAGGGTGGATCCTACGAGCAGTACTTC
NA	TRBV4-1	TRBD1	TRBJ1-1	CASSQVEDRGLLTEAFF	TGCGCCAGCAGCCAAGTTGAAGACAGGGGGCTTCTAACTGAAGCTTTCTTT
NA	TRBV18	TRBD2	TRBJ2-5	CASSPGLAETQYF	TGTGCCAGCTCACCGGGACTAGCAGAGACCCAGTACTTC
NA	TRBV18	TRBD1	TRBJ2-7	CASSPGTGAHEQYF	TGTGCCAGCTCTCCCGGGACAGGGGCCCACGAGCAGTACTTC
few	TRBV5-1	NA	TRBJ1-1	CASSLAVVNTEAFF	TGCGCCAGCAGCTTGGCCGTGGTTAACACTGAAGCTTTCTTT
few	TRBV5-1	NA	TRBJ2-2	CASSLGGGELFF	TGCGCCAGCAGCTTGGGCGGCGGGGAGCTGTTTTTT
once	TRBV6-6	TRBD1	TRBJ2-7	CASRGQGYEQYF	TGTGCCAGCAGAGGACAGGGCTACGAGCAGTACTTC
few	TRBV10-3	TRBD1	TRBJ1-5	CAISDSDRGYQPQHF	TGTGCCATCAGTGACAGTGACAGGGGATACCAGCCCCAGCATTTT